This TCR beta chain appears in the sequencing data of a study of shared clonotypes between healthy human individuals. Whole-study results and caveats: Relative to clonotypes present in all four donors, those not shared had lower generation probabilities.

The run depth of the assay was deep. The method was immunoSEQ multiplex PCR; TCRdb's version includes in-frame clones alone and lacks a portion of them. The sample carries millions of clones, less than 95% recorded once. In the naive CD8 group, cells lacked CD45RO and were positively selected for CCR7, so terminally differentiated effector memory CD45RA+ cells were left out. Participating donors were healthy, HIV-negative adults free of recent acute infections or vaccinations. The donors, all of them Caucasian adults, lived in Nashville, Tennessee. A remark on this clone: Antigen unknown.

The V gene's germline CDR1 is MNHEY and CDR2 SMNVEV (reference sequence). CDR3 length: 15 residues. V was cut by 4 bases and J by 2 bases, with 15 bases left in between. The sequence derives from a young man in good health. V and J are TRBV27 and TRBJ2-7, with D tentatively TRBD1 (6 bases). The sequenced sample consisted of naive CD8+ T cells sorted from blood. CDR3 nucleotide sequence: TGTGCCAGCAGTTGGGGGCCGAACACCCCCTACGAGCAGTACTTC. This sequence encodes CASSWGPNTPYEQYF.